This T cell receptor (beta chain) was recovered during a study of blood T cell repertoires in COVID-19. Overall study context: Sites across the United States, Italy and Spain contributed samples from acute and convalescent COVID-19. In each case, the material was cDNA or gDNA derived from T cells, B-cell-depleted T cells, or PBMCs.

CDR1 is MNHEY, CDR2 SVGAGI, per germline. The length of the CDR3 is 14 residues. The V end lost 7 bases, the J end lost 8 bases, and 17 bases lay between the germline ends. Methods used by the authors: By means of reference gene primer amplification, nucleated cell counts were estimated. Only in-frame clones appear in the TCRdb table, and some are missing; sequencing was by immunoSEQ multiplex PCR. The V and J calls and clone size come from that table; D and trimming were worked out from the DNA. The repertoire holds just over 95,000 clones, over 70% seen once, with about 4.3% in the top ten. Sequences were obtained from peripheral blood. The sequence came from a man aged 60-69 years with acute or convalescent COVID-19. The chain has TRBV6-5 and TRBJ1-4, with D possibly matching TRBD1 (6 bases). Here the CDR3 reads CASNPTGRGEKLFF. CDR3 sequence (DNA): TGTGCCAGCAACCCGACAGGCCGAGGGGAAAAACTGTTTTTT.